Below, one T cell receptor beta chain is given with its context. Its antigen is currently unknown. These data belong to a study of T-cell memory formation after mild COVID-19. Whole-study results and caveats: Day 15 to 85 contracting clones showed balanced CD4/CD8; later expanders leaned CD4+. The appearance of some responding clones in pre-infection memory suggested that cross-reactive memory joined. Among CD4+ contracting clones, most were CM and EM, and CD8+ ones EMRA.

Barcoded TCR alpha and TCR beta cDNA libraries with UMIs came from 5'RACE using constant-segment primers. MiXCR, run by TCRdb on the 5' RACE reads, gives a single entry per CDR3 protein. The sample contains fewer than 300,000 distinct CDR3 sequences, around 17% of which appear only once. This CDR3 region has 13 residues. Germline loops: CDR1 SEHNR, CDR2 FQNEAQ (reference sequence). Trimming cost V 4 bases and J 5 bases, with 9 bases left between them. The rearrangement uses TRBV7-9 and TRBJ2-1; possibly TRBD2 for D (6 bases). Sequenced: PBMCs or a T cell subset sorted from them (not recorded which). This TCR was sampled from a man aged 18 to 35 who had mild COVID-19 (a few samples of this study predate the infection). Cell type and time point are not known. This CDR3 reads CASSWGLHNEQFF. The CDR3 region has the DNA TGTGCCAGCAGCTGGGGACTTCACAATGAGCAGTTCTTC.